The 20 T cell receptor beta chains in this list originate from one sample, sequenced in a study of OX40 agonist ivuxolimab in advanced cancers. Some clones are missing from TCRdb's copy, which holds only in-frame ones; the method was immunoSEQ multiplex PCR. The table has roughly 80,000 clones, about 91% seen once; the top ten hold over 0.35%. Sequencing used CD4+ or CD8+ T cells sorted from blood, obtained in a trial of the OX40 agonist ivuxolimab. These receptors all stem from an adult with an advanced solid tumor such as melanoma, head and neck, liver or kidney cancer.

The gene calls are TRBV19 and TRBJ2-2; 7 bases align to TRBD2. The CDR3 loop spans 15 amino acids. Germline CDR1 and CDR2: LNHDA and SQIVND (reference sequence). Unmatched junction bases numbered 6, after V lost 1 base and J lost 7 bases. The CDR3 bases are TGTGCCAGTAGTATAGTTCGGGGGGAAATCGGGGAGCTGTTTTTT. Translating it yields CASSIVRGEIGELFF.

The chain couples TRBV5-1 to TRBJ2-7; TRBD1 matches at 7 bases. Per germline, CDR1 SGHRS and CDR2 YFSETQ. The ends lost 4 bases at V and 2 bases at J; junction bases unmatched: 6. The CDR3 loop spans 14 amino acids. The CDR3 region is CASSGTTGTYEQYF. The DNA of the CDR3 is TGCGCCAGCAGCGGGACGACAGGGACCTACGAGCAGTACTTC.

The chain is built from TRBV18 and TRBJ1-1, with D uncertain. There are 13 residues in the CDR3. Germline CDR1 reads KGHSH; CDR2 reads LQKENI. V shed 2 bases and J shed 3 bases, with 7 bases lying between them. The CDR3 sequence is CASSPGIDTEAFF. CDR3 DNA sequence: TGTGCCAGCTCACCAGGGATCGACACTGAAGCTTTCTTT. The whole variable domain, remainder taken from reference TRBV18 and TRBJ1-1, is NAGVMQNPRHLVRRRGQEARLRCSPMKGHSHVYWYRQLPEEGLKFMVYLQKENIIDESGMPKERFSAEFPKEGPSILRIQQVVRGDSAAYFCASSPGIDTEAFFGQGTRLTVV.

The rearrangement joins TRBV5-4 to TRBJ2-1, with 7 positions matching TRBD1. The CDR3 length is 15 residues. Germline lookup yields CDR1 SGHNT and CDR2 YYREEE (reference sequence). V was clipped by 4 bases and J by 7 bases; unmatched bases: 11. The CDR3 region is CASSVSTGNENEQFF. The CDR3 DNA reads TGTGCCAGCAGCGTATCGACAGGGAATGAAAATGAGCAGTTCTTC.

The rearrangement links TRBV19 to TRBJ2-1; 10 bases are a match to TRBD2. The CDR3 is 14 residues long. CDR1 LNHDA and CDR2 SQIVND come from the germline V gene (reference sequence). V dropped 6 bases and J dropped 4; count of bases not matched to a gene: 3. CDR3 loop: CASRTSGTYNEQFF. The CDR3 nucleotides read TGTGCCAGTAGAACTAGCGGGACTTACAATGAGCAGTTCTTC.

J is TRBJ1-1 and V is TRBV27; D is unclear. The germline CDR1 and CDR2 sequences are MNHEY and SMNVEV (reference sequence). The CDR3 has 13 residues. Trimming pared 0 bases from V and 1 base from J, leaving 3 bases between. CDR3 coding DNA: TGTGCCAGCAGTTTATCGAGGAACACTGAAGCTTTCTTT. This translates into CASSLSRNTEAFF.

The chain recombines TRBV11-3 with TRBJ2-1; TRBD1 aligns across 8 bases. With 0 bases clipped from V and 1 base from J, the junction kept 11 bases outside the gene matches. CDR3 length: 19 residues. Germline V gene sequence: CDR1 SGHNT, CDR2 YENEEA. CDR3: CASSLDGQGATGSYNEQFF. CDR3 DNA: TGTGCCAGCAGCTTAGATGGGCAGGGGGCCACGGGGTCCTACAATGAGCAGTTCTTC. The full variable domain, rest sourced from reference TRBV11-3 and TRBJ2-1, is EAGVVQSPRYKIIEKKQPVAFWCNPISGHNTLYWYLQNLGQGPELLIRYENEEAVDDSQLPKDRFSAERLKGVDSTLKIQPAELGDSAVYLCASSLDGQGATGSYNEQFFGPGTRLTVL.

The gene calls are TRBV27 and TRBJ2-1, with D possibly matching TRBD2 (5 bases). CDR1 and CDR2 (germline): MNHEY, SMNVEV (reference sequence). The V end lost 8 bases, the J end lost 0 bases, and 11 bases lay between the germline ends. The CDR3 length is 14 residues. This CDR3 reads CASWKRSSYNEQFF. In DNA, the CDR3 is TGTGCCAGCTGGAAGCGGAGCTCCTACAATGAGCAGTTCTTC.

This sequence joins TRBV21-1 and TRBJ2-7; TRBD2, the D gene given by the table, was not confirmed from the DNA. TRBV21-1 is classified as a pseudogene. The CDR3 is 17 amino acids. The CDR3 DNA is TGTGCCAGCTCGGGGGGACTAGTTCATTCCCTACCCTACGAGCAGTACTTC. It translates to CASSGGLVHSLPYEQYF.

The chain employs TRBV7-2 and TRBJ2-3, with TRBD2 identical over 12 bases. The V gene's germline CDR1 is SGHTA and CDR2 FQGNSA. V lost 5 bases, J lost 2 bases, and 5 bases stayed unmatched. The CDR3 sequence is 16 residues long. The CDR3 region is CASSKRTSGNTDTQYF. The CDR3 nucleotides are TGTGCCAGCAGCAAACGGACTAGCGGGAACACAGATACGCAGTATTTT.

The chain carries TRBV19 and TRBJ2-2, with a tentative D call TRBD2 (6 bases). The CDR3 is made up of 16 amino acids. V was cut by 3 bases and J by 2 bases, with 13 bases left in between. Germline V gives CDR1 LNHDA, CDR2 SQIVND (reference sequence). The DNA of the CDR3 is TGTGCCAGTAGTATCGCGATTAGCGGAAACACCGGGGAGCTGTTTTTT. It is translated as CASSIAISGNTGELFF.

This chain joins TRBV9 and TRBJ1-1, with 7 bases matching TRBD1. The CDR3 is 15 amino acids. Germline loops: CDR1 SGDLS, CDR2 YYNGEE. Trimming at V came to 4 bases and at J to 1 base, leaving 7 bases not matched to a gene. DNA for the CDR3: TGTGCCAGCAGCCCCCAGGGACAGCCGAACACTGAAGCTTTCTTT. It is translated as CASSPQGQPNTEAFF.

The chain is built from TRBV18 and TRBJ2-1; 9 bases match TRBD1. The trim removed 6 bases at V and 8 bases at J, leaving 11 bases unmatched. Germline CDR1 reads KGHSH; CDR2 reads LQKENI. This CDR3 is 15 amino acids long. The CDR3 nucleotides read TGTGCCAGCTCCCTAGGATACAGGGGGCGCGATGAGCAGTTCTTC. It codes for CASSLGYRGRDEQFF.

The gene calls are TRBV4-1 and TRBJ2-1; no reliable D call. V dropped 0 bases and J dropped 10 bases, with 10 bases sitting between them. The CDR3 sequence is 13 residues long. The germline V gene has CDR1 MGHRA and CDR2 YSYEKL. CDR3 coding DNA: TGCGCCAGCAGCCAAGATCTTCTGGGGGAGCAGTTCTTC. Translated, it gives CASSQDLLGEQFF.

This clone was counted a single time. This chain uses TRBV19 with TRBJ2-1, with 14 bases that match TRBD2. Germline CDR1 is LNHDA and CDR2 is SQIVND (reference sequence). The CDR3 is 15 residues long. Trimming cost V 9 bases and J 4 bases; bases outside gene matches: 5. The DNA of the CDR3 is TGTGCCAGCGGGACTAGCGGGAGTAGGTACAATGAGCAGTTCTTC. Its translation is CASGTSGSRYNEQFF.

As concerns this clone: Other DNA sequences in this specimen translate into the identical CDR3. This sequence joins TRBV10-1 and TRBJ1-5, with TRBD1 as a possible D gene (5 bases). The CDR3 totals 16 residues. Germline CDR1 and CDR2: WNHNN and SYGVQD (reference sequence). V gave up 7 bases and J gave up 3 bases, with 19 bases separating them. The CDR3 here is CASNSQGGLPNQPQHF. The CDR3 DNA reads as TGCGCCAGCAACTCCCAGGGTGGGTTACCCAATCAGCCCCAGCATTTT.

This chain links TRBV6-1 with TRBJ1-1; D not certain. In germline, CDR1 is MNHNS, CDR2 SASEGT. The CDR3 sequence is 11 residues long. Trimming removed 7 bases from V and 1 base from J, with 4 bases in between. The CDR3 DNA follows: TGTGCCAGCAAAAGGAACACTGAAGCTTTCTTT. It encodes CASKRNTEAFF.

Note on this clone: Other DNA sequences in the same sample also yield this CDR3. This chain connects TRBV11-2 to TRBJ1-5; 7 bases map to TRBD1. This CDR3 contains 14 residues. J gave up 4 bases and V 5 bases, and 5 bases lay outside the gene matches. Germline CDR1 and CDR2: SGHAT and FQNNGV. The CDR3 region is CASSPGTANQPQHF. CDR3 coding DNA: TGTGCCAGCAGCCCCGGGACAGCGAATCAGCCCCAGCATTTT. The full variable domain, with the rest looked up from reference TRBV11-2 and TRBJ1-5, is EAGVAQSPRYKIIEKRQSVAFWCNPISGHATLYWYQQILGQGPKLLIQFQNNGVVDDSQLPKDRFSAERLKGVDSTLKIQPAKLEDSAVYLCASSPGTANQPQHFGDGTRLSIL.

This clone has a single count. The chain couples TRBV30 to TRBJ1-2; 7 bases are shared with TRBD1. The CDR3 is 14 amino acids. CDR1 is GTSNPN, CDR2 SVGIG, per germline (reference sequence). J gave up 6 bases and V 0 bases, and 7 bases lay outside the gene matches. The CDR3 region is CAWSVGTDRNGYTF. CDR3 in DNA: TGTGCCTGGAGTGTCGGGACAGATCGGAATGGCTACACCTTC.

The chain couples TRBV6-5 to TRBJ2-7; D unclear. V dropped 6 bases and J dropped 3 bases, with 15 bases sitting between them. Germline V gene data show CDR1 as MNHEY and CDR2 as SVGAGI. The CDR3 covers 14 residues. CDR3: CASSYSRTHYEQYF. The DNA of the CDR3 is TGTGCCAGCAGCTATTCCCGAACCCACTACGAGCAGTACTTC.